The 4 T cell receptor beta chains below were found in one sample sequenced in a study of blood T cell repertoires in COVID-19. The table came from immunoSEQ multiplex PCR; TCRdb's copy has only in-frame clones and leaves some out. The sample contains roughly 28,000 clones, around nine tenths of which appear only once. Sequencing input: peripheral blood. These receptors were collected from a human donor in a cohort sampled during active COVID-19.

This chain links TRBV4-2 with TRBJ2-5, with TRBD2 matching 13 bases. The CDR3 consists of 18 residues. In germline, CDR1 is LGHNA, CDR2 YNFKEQ. With V trimmed by 4 bases and J by 5 bases, 13 bases remained unmatched. The CDR3: CASSLRITSGGAVETQYF. CDR3 DNA: TGTGCCAGCAGCCTCAGAATTACTAGCGGGGGGGCCGTGGAGACCCAGTACTTC.

The chain is built from TRBV4-1 and TRBJ2-3; possible D gene TRBD1, 6 bases. V was clipped by 3 bases and J by 6 bases, with 13 bases between them. This CDR3 contains 14 residues. From germline, CDR1 is MGHRA and CDR2 YSYEKL. The CDR3 DNA reads as TGCGCCAGCAGCCAGGGACAAAGGGCGGATACGCAGTATTTT. This gives the protein CASSQGQRADTQYF.

The chain joins TRBV5-1 to TRBJ2-1, with 10 positions matching TRBD1. The length of the CDR3 is 15 residues. J lost 4 bases, V lost 3 bases, and 4 bases had no gene match. Germline assignment: CDR1 SGHRS and CDR2 YFSETQ. In DNA form, the CDR3 reads TGCGCCAGCAGCTCCGGGGGACAGGGGTACAATGAGCAGTTCTTC. Translated, it gives CASSSGGQGYNEQFF.

This chain links TRBV19 with TRBJ2-3, with TRBD1 identical over 8 bases. Germline values: CDR1 LNHDA, CDR2 SQIVND (reference sequence). This CDR3 has 16 amino acids. V lost 0 bases to trimming and J lost 2 bases; unmatched junction nucleotides: 4. CDR3: CASSIDGRGPTDTQYF. The CDR3, as DNA: TGTGCCAGTAGTATAGACGGCAGGGGGCCCACAGATACGCAGTATTTT.